This is a list of T cell receptor beta chains from one sample in a study of blood T cell repertoires in COVID-19. Method: immunoSEQ multiplex PCR; TCRdb's copy keeps in-frame clones and lacks some. The sample includes approximately 150,000 clones, around 85% of them seen just once. Sequenced: PBMCs or T cells enriched from blood (not recorded which). These receptors originate from a woman aged 40 to 50 with acute COVID-19. The CDR3 runs from the conserved cysteine through the conserved F or W. D genes are given only for firm matches. Clone size is stated in some rows and not others, as once, few, many or a class when expanded.

cdr3_aa,cdr3_nt,cdr3_length,v_call,d_call,j_call,clone_size
CASSPPILRGTGELFF,TGTGCCAGCTCACCGCCGATTCTGCGGGGCACCGGGGAGCTGTTTTTT,16,TRBV18,-,TRBJ2-2,-
CASSYVAGENYNEQFF,TGTGCCAGCAGTTACGTAGCGGGAGAGAACTACAATGAGCAGTTCTTC,16,TRBV4-2,TRBD2,TRBJ2-1,-
CASSYGGPRYQETQYF,TGTGCCAGCAGTTACGGAGGACCGAGGTACCAAGAGACCCAGTACTTC,16,TRBV6-6,-,TRBJ2-5,-
CASGDTSNQPQHF,TGTGCCAGCGGTGACACTAGCAATCAGCCCCAGCATTTT,13,TRBV19,-,TRBJ1-5,-
CASSPTGLYEQYF,TGTGCCAGCAGTCCCACGGGTCTCTACGAGCAGTACTTC,13,TRBV3-1/TRBV3-2,-,TRBJ2-7,-
CASSQPGENYNEQFF,TGTGCCAGCAGCCAACCAGGGGAAAACTACAATGAGCAGTTCTTC,15,TRBV4-2,-,TRBJ2-1,-
CASRASENTGELFF,TGTGCCAGCAGGGCTAGCGAGAACACCGGGGAGCTGTTTTTT,14,TRBV4-2,-,TRBJ2-2,few
CASSLGRVLAAVNEQFF,TGTGCCAGCAGCTTAGGGAGAGTCCTAGCGGCCGTCAATGAGCAGTTCTTC,17,TRBV7-8,TRBD2,TRBJ2-1,-
CASSSDTNSGNTIYF,TGTGCCAGCAGCTCGGACACCAACTCTGGAAACACCATATATTTT,15,TRBV7-9,-,TRBJ1-3,once
CSVVDRSPYGYTF,TGCAGCGTGGTGGACAGGTCTCCCTATGGCTACACCTTC,13,TRBV29-1,TRBD1,TRBJ1-2,once
CASSPGAVPNAEAFF,TGTGCCAGCAGCCCGGGAGCAGTACCGAACGCTGAAGCTTTCTTT,15,TRBV5-5,-,TRBJ1-1,few
CAISTATGRDEQYF,TGTGCCATCAGTACTGCAACAGGGAGAGACGAGCAGTACTTC,14,TRBV10-3,-,TRBJ2-7,-
CATGQGAGEQFF,TGTGCCACCGGACAGGGGGCGGGAGAGCAGTTCTTC,12,TRBV7-3,TRBD1,TRBJ2-1,-
CASSSTGRGYNSPLHF,TGTGCCAGCAGTTCGACAGGCAGAGGCTATAATTCACCCCTCCACTTT,16,TRBV6-5,-,TRBJ1-6,-
CASSIDRNTEAFF,TGTGCCAGCAGCATAGACAGGAACACTGAAGCTTTCTTT,13,TRBV5-4,-,TRBJ1-1,-
CASSQDWGGPGGAQYF,TGTGCCAGCAGCCAAGATTGGGGCGGACCCGGCGGAGCCCAGTACTTC,16,TRBV14,-,TRBJ2-5,few
CASSTPEGTVGNQPQHF,TGTGCCAGTAGTACCCCCGAAGGGACAGTCGGCAATCAGCCCCAGCATTTT,17,TRBV19,TRBD1,TRBJ1-5,-
CATSRGEAPYEQYF,TGTGCCACCAGCCGCGGGGAGGCCCCCTACGAGCAGTACTTC,14,TRBV15,-,TRBJ2-7,-
CASSLGREGYF,TGTGCCAGCAGCTTAGGAAGGGAGGGATATTTT,11,TRBV5-6,TRBD2,TRBJ2-3,-
CASSYKRARPNTEAFF,TGTGCCAGCAGTTATAAGCGCGCTCGGCCGAACACTGAAGCTTTCTTT,16,TRBV6-5,-,TRBJ1-1,-
CASSPTGGSATNYGYTF,TGTGCCAGCAGTCCGACAGGGGGCAGCGCAACAAACTATGGCTACACCTTC,17,TRBV7-8,TRBD1,TRBJ1-2,-
CASSWGTRLIQETQYF,TGCGCCAGCAGCTGGGGGACTAGGTTGATTCAAGAGACCCAGTACTTC,16,TRBV5-1,TRBD2,TRBJ2-5,-
CASSSGPGDEKLFF,TGCGCCAGCAGCTCCGGGCCCGGGGATGAAAAACTGTTTTTT,14,TRBV5-1,-,TRBJ1-4,-
CAWIPGWGRAGNEQFF,TGTGCCTGGATTCCAGGATGGGGGAGGGCCGGAAATGAGCAGTTCTTC,16,TRBV30,TRBD2,TRBJ2-1,-
CAISGGQDIHDGYTF,TGTGCCATCAGTGGGGGACAGGACATTCACGATGGCTACACCTTC,15,TRBV10-3,TRBD1,TRBJ1-2,-
CASSQDRLRYGYTF,TGTGCCAGCAGCCAAGACAGGTTACGGTATGGCTACACCTTC,14,TRBV21-1,-,TRBJ1-2,-
CAWSPGVRIYGYTF,TGTGCCTGGAGCCCGGGGGTTCGGATCTATGGCTACACCTTC,14,TRBV30,-,TRBJ1-2,-
CASSVSPAGAQETQYF,TGTGCCAGCAGCGTATCTCCAGCGGGGGCCCAAGAGACCCAGTACTTC,16,TRBV9,TRBD2,TRBJ2-5,-
CASSKDRGPGTQYF,TGTGCCAGTAGTAAAGACAGGGGGCCGGGTACGCAGTATTTT,14,TRBV19,TRBD1,TRBJ2-3,-
CASSLGQGQYNEQFF,TGCGCCAGCAGCTTGGGACAGGGCCAATACAATGAGCAGTTCTTC,15,TRBV5-1,TRBD1,TRBJ2-1,-
CASSLGPGEAGLYNEQFF,TGCGCCAGCAGCTTGGGTCCTGGAGAGGCGGGGCTCTACAATGAGCAGTTCTTC,18,TRBV5-1,-,TRBJ2-1,few
CASSERQGPSSQPQHF,TGTGCCAGCTCAGAAAGACAGGGCCCGTCCTCTCAGCCCCAGCATTTT,16,TRBV18,TRBD1,TRBJ1-5,-
CASSLASAGGSSYEQYF,TGTGCCAGCAGCTTGGCCTCGGCAGGGGGTAGCTCCTACGAGCAGTACTTC,17,TRBV5-6,TRBD1,TRBJ2-7,-
CASSQADREGQPQHF,TGCGCCAGCAGCCAAGCGGACAGGGAGGGTCAGCCCCAGCATTTT,15,TRBV4-1,TRBD1,TRBJ1-5,-
CASLGRDNSPLHF,TGTGCTAGCTTGGGCAGAGATAATTCACCCCTCCACTTT,13,TRBV12-3/TRBV12-4,-,TRBJ1-6,-
CASEGGAGVRNQPQHF,TGTGCCAGTGAGGGAGGGGCTGGCGTCAGGAATCAGCCCCAGCATTTT,16,TRBV2,-,TRBJ1-5,medium-sized
CASSQWGLAGGEGSTDTQYF,TGCGCCAGCAGCCAATGGGGACTAGCGGGAGGGGAAGGAAGCACAGATACGCAGTATTTT,20,TRBV4-1,TRBD2,TRBJ2-3,-
CASSEVEQGGTEAFF,TGTGCCAGCAGTGAAGTAGAACAGGGCGGGACTGAAGCTTTCTTT,15,TRBV6-1,-,TRBJ1-1,once
CAWSVGQGGSNGYTF,TGTGCCTGGAGTGTAGGTCAGGGAGGATCAAATGGCTACACCTTC,15,TRBV30,-,TRBJ1-2,-
CASSQDRGGQPQHF,TGTGCCAGCAGTCAGGACAGGGGGGGTCAGCCCCAGCATTTT,14,TRBV7-8,TRBD1,TRBJ1-5,-
CAWSPRGRVNVFHGDGACEQYF,TGTGCCTGGAGTCCCAGGGGGCGCGTTAATGTGTTCCACGGGGACGGCGCCTGCGAGCAGTACTTC,22,TRBV30,TRBD1,TRBJ2-7,-
CAWSATPFSGTVIVNTEAFF,TGTGCCTGGAGTGCCACCCCCTTTTCCGGGACAGTTATCGTAAACACTGAAGCTTTCTTT,20,TRBV30,TRBD1,TRBJ1-1,-
CASKGEQNSNQPQHF,TGTGCCAGCAAGGGGGAACAGAATAGCAATCAGCCCCAGCATTTT,15,TRBV2,-,TRBJ1-5,-
CASIRLAETQYF,TGTGCCAGCATACGTCTAGCAGAGACCCAGTACTTC,12,TRBV2,-,TRBJ2-5,-
CATSDPPGTGGRDEQFF,TGTGCCACCAGTGATCCCCCCGGGACAGGGGGTAGGGATGAGCAGTTCTTC,17,TRBV24-1,TRBD1,TRBJ2-1,-